A single sample gave rise to the 5 T cell receptor beta chains below, sequenced in a study of blood T cell repertoires in COVID-19. Data came from immunoSEQ multiplex PCR; TCRdb stores just in-frame clones and leaves some out. The sample lists about 240,000 clones, around 83% occurring once. Sequences were obtained from peripheral blood. These TCRs come from a woman older than 75 with acute or convalescent COVID-19.

V usage is TRBV5-5 and J usage is TRBJ2-1; no clear D. The CDR3 sequence is 13 residues long. CDR1 SGHKS and CDR2 YYEKEE come from the germline V gene (reference sequence). The V and J ends lost 4 bases and 0 bases respectively, with 5 bases between them. This chain's CDR3 is CASSPFSYNEQFF. The CDR3, as DNA: TGTGCCAGCAGCCCATTCTCCTACAATGAGCAGTTCTTC. The complete variable domain, with remaining parts taken from reference TRBV5-5 and TRBJ2-1, reads DAGVTQSPTHLIKTRGQQVTLRCSPISGHKSVSWYQQVLGQGPQFIFQYYEKEERGRGNFPDRFSARQFPNYSSELNVNALLLGDSALYLCASSPFSYNEQFFGPGTRLTVL.

The genes are TRBV11-3 and TRBJ2-2, with 10 bases matching TRBD1. J was trimmed by 5 bases and V by 5 bases; bases with no gene match: 5. The CDR3 length is 15 residues. Germline-derived CDR1 and CDR2 are SGHNT and YENEEA. CDR3 amino acids: CASSRGQGETGELFF. The DNA for the CDR3 is TGTGCCAGCAGCCGCGGACAGGGGGAGACCGGGGAGCTGTTTTTT.

The CDR3: CASSPRPGDSGLSGKQFF. CDR3 sequence (DNA): TGTGCCAGCAGTCCCCGCCCGGGGGATAGCGGCCTTTCGGGGAAGCAGTTCTTC. V and J are TRBV28 and TRBJ2-1, with TRBD2 as a possible D gene (6 bases). The V gene lost 5 bases and the J gene lost 11 bases, with 31 bases spanning the gap. The CDR3 is 18 residues long. Looked up from germline, CDR1 is MDHEN and CDR2 is SYDVKM.

This clone was observed a handful of times. The chain employs TRBV6-5 and TRBJ2-2; D is possibly TRBD2 (6 bases). In germline, CDR1 is MNHEY, CDR2 SVGAGI. The V end lost 0 bases, the J end lost 8 bases, and 13 bases lay between the germline ends. This CDR3 has 15 residues. The CDR3 DNA follows: TGTGCCAGCAGTTACTCGAGGACCAGCGGGGGGGAGCTGTTTTTT. It codes for CASSYSRTSGGELFF.

V usage is TRBV7-9 and J usage is TRBJ1-1; D unclear. The CDR3 runs 16 residues. Germline CDR1 is SEHNR and CDR2 is FQNEAQ (reference sequence). With 2 bases removed from V and 1 base from J, the gap between germline ends came to 14 bases. Here the CDR3 reads CASSLLTRRGNTEAFF. DNA of the CDR3: TGTGCCAGCAGCTTACTCACTCGACGGGGGAACACTGAAGCTTTCTTT. Looking up the rest from reference TRBV7-9 and TRBJ1-1 gives the full variable domain: DTGVSQNPRHKITKRGQNVTFRCDPISEHNRLYWYRQTLGQGPEFLTYFQNEAQLEKSRLLSDRFSAERPKGSFSTLEIQRTEQGDSAMYLCASSLLTRRGNTEAFFGQGTRLTVV.